The 26 T cell receptor beta chains in this list originate from one sample, sequenced in a study of OX40 agonist ivuxolimab in advanced cancers. Only in-frame clones appear in the TCRdb table, and some are missing; sequencing was by immunoSEQ multiplex PCR. The table records 60,000 to 70,000 clones, 80% to 90% of them present only once. The specimen was CD4+ or CD8+ T cells sorted from blood, collected in a trial of the OX40 agonist ivuxolimab. The receptors originated from an adult with an advanced solid tumor such as melanoma, head and neck, liver or kidney cancer.

The chain recombines TRBV28 with TRBJ2-3, with TRBD1 matching 7 bases. After removal of 6 bases from V and 4 bases from J, the junction contained 4 bases not matched to a gene. Germline V gene sequence: CDR1 MDHEN, CDR2 SYDVKM. This CDR3 spans 13 amino acids. CDR3 region: CASRQTGPDTQYF. The CDR3 DNA reads as TGTGCCAGCAGACAGACAGGGCCAGATACGCAGTATTTT.

The rearrangement joins TRBV6-6 to TRBJ1-3; D unclear. The CDR3 runs to 14 residues. Trimming left V 8 bases short and J 0 bases short, with 11 bases between. CDR1 and CDR2 from the germline V gene are MNHNY and SVGAGI (reference sequence). The CDR3 coding sequence is TGTGCCAGCGGATCAGGAAACTCTGGAAACACCATATATTTT. Translating gives CASGSGNSGNTIYF.

This clone was recorded a few times. The genes are TRBV7-6 and TRBJ1-6, with a weak D call TRBD1 (5 bases). The germline V gene has CDR1 SGHVS and CDR2 FNYEAQ. The CDR3 runs 15 residues. The V end was cut by 2 bases, the J end by 7 bases, with 12 bases between. CDR3 loop: CASSLLSGTNSPLHF. CDR3 in DNA: TGTGCCAGCAGCTTATTGTCTGGGACCAATTCACCCCTCCACTTT.

The CDR3 bases are TGTGCCAGTAGTCGCCTTGGGACGAAGAATGAGCAGTTCTTC. This encodes CASSRLGTKNEQFF. V usage is TRBV19 and J usage is TRBJ2-1; either TRBD1 or TRBD2 may supply D (5 bases each). Trimming removed 5 bases at V and 7 bases at J, with 15 bases between. This CDR3 is 14 amino acids long. Germline V lookup: CDR1 LNHDA, CDR2 SQIVND (reference sequence).

The V and J genes are TRBV18 and TRBJ2-1; TRBD1 matches at 10 bases. The CDR3 runs 14 residues. Germline V gene sequence: CDR1 KGHSH, CDR2 LQKENI. The ends lost 6 bases at V and 4 bases at J; junction bases unmatched: 3. The CDR3 DNA reads as TGTGCCAGCTCTCCGGGACAGGGGTACAATGAGCAGTTCTTC. Amino acid sequence: CASSPGQGYNEQFF.

This chain links TRBV7-2 with TRBJ1-2; D is uncertain. This CDR3 region has 16 residues. The V gene's germline CDR1 is SGHTA and CDR2 FQGNSA. V was clipped by 0 bases and J by 13 bases, with 24 bases between them. DNA for the CDR3: TGTGCCAGCAGCTTAGCGGCTTCATCTCATGGGCCACGTACCACCTTC. Amino acids: CASSLAASSHGPRTTF.

The chain uses TRBV28 and TRBJ2-1; 9 positions agree with TRBD1. CDR3 length: 13 amino acids. Germline trimming cut 10 bases from V and 8 bases from J; bases unmatched to any gene: 9. The germline CDR1 and CDR2 sequences are MDHEN and SYDVKM. As DNA, the CDR3 is TGTGCCAACTCGGGACAGGGAAAATATGAGCAGTTCTTC. It encodes CANSGQGKYEQFF. Variable domain in full (rest from reference TRBV28 and TRBJ2-1): DVKVTQSSRYLVKRTGEKVFLECVQDMDHENMFWYRQDPGLGLRLIYFSYDVKMKEKGDIPEGYSVSREKKERFSLILESASTNQTSMYLCANSGQGKYEQFFGPGTRLTVL.

The chain combines TRBV11-2 with TRBJ1-1, with a weak D call TRBD1 (5 bases). Trimming stripped 3 bases from V and 4 bases from J, with 12 bases between. From germline, CDR1 is SGHAT and CDR2 FQNNGV. This CDR3 comprises 14 residues. The CDR3 spells CASSFQGGSTEAFF. In DNA form, the CDR3 reads TGTGCCAGCAGCTTCCAGGGTGGGAGCACTGAAGCTTTCTTT.

V usage is TRBV5-1 and J usage is TRBJ1-3; the D gene is possibly TRBD1 (6 bases). The CDR3 covers 14 residues. The ends were cut back, 0 bases at V and 7 bases at J, with 11 bases in the middle. The V gene's germline CDR1 is SGHRS and CDR2 YFSETQ. CDR3 region: CASSLEGGGNTIYF. Here the CDR3 DNA reads TGCGCCAGCAGCTTGGAAGGAGGGGGGAACACCATATATTTT.

The CDR3 spells CATSRAGGFTGELFF. CDR3 nucleotides: TGTGCCACCAGCAGGGCGGGGGGCTTCACCGGGGAGCTGTTTTTT. The chain links TRBV15 to TRBJ2-2; TRBD2 aligns across 8 bases. The CDR3 spans 15 residues. The V gene end was trimmed by 3 bases and the J gene end by 4 bases; junction bases not matched to a gene: 4. CDR1 LNHNV and CDR2 YYDKDF come from the germline V gene (reference sequence).

The V gene is TRBV30, the J gene TRBJ2-2; 10 nucleotides line up with TRBD2. The CDR3 covers 15 residues. The V segment lost 2 bases and the J segment 6 bases; nucleotides outside the gene matches: 6. Germline V gene lookup returns CDR1 GTSNPN and CDR2 SVGIG (reference sequence). CDR3 amino acids: CAWSPSGRSSGELFF. The CDR3, as DNA: TGTGCCTGGAGTCCTAGCGGGAGATCGTCCGGGGAGCTGTTTTTT.

The chain employs TRBV10-3 and TRBJ2-5; 7 bases match TRBD1. The DNA end is a closer match to TRBJ2-7, so the J assignment may be wrong. The germline V gene encodes CDR1 ENHRY and CDR2 SYGVKD. The CDR3 sequence is 13 residues long. CDR3 sequence: CAIEDRSSYEQYF. The CDR3 DNA reads TGTGCCATCGAGGACAGGTCCTCCTACGAGCAGTACTTC.

J is TRBJ2-5 and V is TRBV28; TRBD1 aligns across 8 bases. With V trimmed by 9 bases and J by 5 bases, 11 bases remained unmatched. CDR1 is MDHEN, CDR2 SYDVKM, per germline. This CDR3 region has 14 residues. CDR3 protein: CASTRQQGGETQYF. As DNA, the CDR3 is TGTGCCAGTACAAGACAACAGGGGGGCGAGACCCAGTACTTC. Supplemented by reference TRBV28 and TRBJ2-5, the full variable domain reads DVKVTQSSRYLVKRTGEKVFLECVQDMDHENMFWYRQDPGLGLRLIYFSYDVKMKEKGDIPEGYSVSREKKERFSLILESASTNQTSMYLCASTRQQGGETQYFGPGTRLLVL.

On this clone: A read error may produce the germline difference seen at one junction end. V usage is TRBV7-7 and J usage is TRBJ2-2; 10 bases agree with TRBD2. CDR1 is SSHAT and CDR2 is FNYEAQ in the germline V gene (reference sequence). This CDR3 is built from 16 residues. The CDR3 reads CASSLSGGENTGELFF. In DNA form, the CDR3 reads TGTGCTAGCAGCCTCAGCGGGGGGGAAAACACCGGGGAGCTGTTTTTT.

The V gene is TRBV4-1, the J gene TRBJ2-7; D gene ambiguous. This CDR3 has 13 amino acids. CDR1 is MGHRA and CDR2 is YSYEKL in the germline V gene. Trimming took 4 bases from V and 5 from J, leaving 12 bases between them. The DNA for the CDR3 is TGCGCCAGCAGCCGCGACTTGGGCAACGAGCAGTACTTC. This sequence encodes CASSRDLGNEQYF.

This clone has only a few counts. The V and J genes are TRBV10-3 and TRBJ1-5; no definite D call. V was pared by 0 bases and J by 0 bases, with 21 bases between. The germline gives CDR1 ENHRY, CDR2 SYGVKD. The CDR3 extends over 20 amino acids. CDR3 DNA sequence: TGTGCCATCAGTGAGTCGACGGGTGCGGCAGGACTCCTTAGCAATCAGCCCCAGCATTTT. This translates into CAISESTGAAGLLSNQPQHF.

The rearrangement joins TRBV19 to TRBJ2-7, with D perhaps assigned TRBD1 or TRBD2 (5 bases each). The CDR3 runs to 15 residues. V shed 4 bases and J shed 3 bases, with 16 bases lying between them. Germline loops: CDR1 LNHDA, CDR2 SQIVND (reference sequence). The CDR3: CASSTRDGGFYEQYF. CDR3 sequence (DNA): TGTGCCAGTAGTACCCGGGACGGCGGGTTCTACGAGCAGTACTTC.

J is TRBJ2-1 and V is TRBV7-2, with 10 bases identical to TRBD2. The CDR3 sequence is 16 residues long. Germline values: CDR1 SGHTA, CDR2 FQGNSA. Germline trimming cut 5 bases from V and 9 bases from J; bases unmatched to any gene: 13. Written as DNA, the CDR3 is TGTGCCAGCAGCCGCGGGGCTAGCGGGAGTTCGGGTGAGCAGTTCTTC. This gives the protein CASSRGASGSSGEQFF. Supplemented by reference TRBV7-2 and TRBJ2-1, the full variable domain reads GAGVSQSPSNKVTEKGKDVELRCDPISGHTALYWYRQSLGQGLEFLIYFQGNSAPDKSGLPSDRFSAERTGGSVSTLTIQRTQQEDSAVYLCASSRGASGSSGEQFFGPGTRLTVL.

This chain links TRBV7-3 with TRBJ2-7; 10 nucleotides match TRBD1. The CDR3 consists of 14 residues. Germline loops: CDR1 SGHTA, CDR2 FQGTGA. The V and J ends lost 5 bases and 5 bases, in that order; junction bases with no gene match: 6. The CDR3 loop is CASSPGQGFDEQYF. In DNA form, the CDR3 reads TGTGCCAGCAGCCCGGGACAGGGGTTCGACGAGCAGTACTTC.

The rearrangement uses TRBV7-9 and TRBJ1-6, with D possibly TRBD1 on 5 matching bases. The V gene's germline CDR1 is SEHNR and CDR2 FQNEAQ (reference sequence). This CDR3 contains 15 residues. V was shortened by 5 bases and J by 7 bases, with 15 bases between the two germline ends. The CDR3: CASSTQGTANSPLHF. CDR3 bases: TGTGCCAGCAGCACCCAAGGGACGGCGAATTCACCCCTCCACTTT. The full variable domain, rest sourced from reference TRBV7-9 and TRBJ1-6, is DTGVSQNPRHKITKRGQNVTFRCDPISEHNRLYWYRQTLGQGPEFLTYFQNEAQLEKSRLLSDRFSAERPKGSFSTLEIQRTEQGDSAMYLCASSTQGTANSPLHFGNGTRLTVT.

The chain is built from TRBV5-1 and TRBJ1-2; 8 bases fit TRBD1. The ends lost 4 bases at V and 2 bases at J; junction bases unmatched: 7. CDR1 is SGHRS, CDR2 YFSETQ, per germline. The CDR3 runs 15 residues. For the CDR3, the DNA is TGCGCCAGCAGCGAATTTTCAGGGGGCAACTATGGCTACACCTTC. Translating gives CASSEFSGGNYGYTF.

The chain combines TRBV28 with TRBJ2-7, with a tentative D call TRBD1 (6 bases). Germline V CDR1 and CDR2: MDHEN, SYDVKM. V was clipped by 4 bases and J by 2 bases, with 21 bases between them. CDR3 size: 17 residues. CDR3: CASSWGWGTTVAYEQYF. Written as DNA, the CDR3 is TGTGCCAGCAGTTGGGGCTGGGGGACAACAGTGGCCTACGAGCAGTACTTC. Using reference TRBV28 and TRBJ2-7 for the parts outside the CDR3, the full variable domain is DVKVTQSSRYLVKRTGEKVFLECVQDMDHENMFWYRQDPGLGLRLIYFSYDVKMKEKGDIPEGYSVSREKKERFSLILESASTNQTSMYLCASSWGWGTTVAYEQYFGPGTRLTVT.

V is TRBV10-1 and J is TRBJ2-7, with 9 nucleotides matching TRBD1. V dropped 0 bases and J dropped 3; count of bases not matched to a gene: 6. This CDR3 is 16 amino acids long. CDR1 and CDR2 (germline): WNHNN, SYGVQD (reference sequence). The CDR3 DNA reads as TGCGCCAGCAGTGAGTCCTCCGACAGGGGGGGCTACGAGCAGTACTTC. Translating it yields CASSESSDRGGYEQYF.

This sequence joins TRBV10-2 and TRBJ2-3; unclear D gene. CDR1 is WSHSY, CDR2 SAAADI, per germline. V shed 8 bases and J shed 2 bases, with 5 bases lying between them. The CDR3 loop spans 11 amino acids. CDR3 coding DNA: TGCGCCAGCGGGTACACAGATACGCAGTATTTT. It specifies CASGYTDTQYF.

This chain links TRBV19 with TRBJ1-5, with a possible D match to TRBD1 (5 bases). Germline V gives CDR1 LNHDA, CDR2 SQIVND (reference sequence). This CDR3 has 16 amino acids. Trimming stripped 5 bases from V and 7 bases from J, with 21 bases between. The CDR3 loop is CASSGLAGGEGQPQHF. As DNA, the CDR3 is TGTGCCAGTAGTGGCCTGGCGGGGGGGGAAGGGCAGCCCCAGCATTTT.

The chain is built from TRBV30 and TRBJ2-7, with 7 bases that match TRBD2. Germline CDR1 is GTSNPN and CDR2 is SVGIG (reference sequence). V lost 1 base and J lost 3; bases outside the gene matches: 6. The CDR3 contains 14 residues. For the CDR3, the DNA is TGTGCCTGGAGTGAGGAAGGGAGGGGCTACGAGCAGTACTTC. This translates into CAWSEEGRGYEQYF.